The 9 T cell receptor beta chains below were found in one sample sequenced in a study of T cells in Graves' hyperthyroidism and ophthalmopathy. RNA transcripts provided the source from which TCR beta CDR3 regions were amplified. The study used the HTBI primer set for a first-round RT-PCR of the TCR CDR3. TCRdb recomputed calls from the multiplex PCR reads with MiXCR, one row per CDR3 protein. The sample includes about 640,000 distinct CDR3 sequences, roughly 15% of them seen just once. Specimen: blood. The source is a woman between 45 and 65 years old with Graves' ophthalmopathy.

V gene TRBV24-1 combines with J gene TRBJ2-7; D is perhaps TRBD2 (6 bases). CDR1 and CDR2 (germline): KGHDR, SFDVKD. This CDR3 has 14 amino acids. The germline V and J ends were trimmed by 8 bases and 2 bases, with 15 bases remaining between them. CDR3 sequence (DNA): TGTGCCACCAAGGAGGTGCGGGACCCCTACGAGCAGTACTTC. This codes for CATKEVRDPYEQYF.

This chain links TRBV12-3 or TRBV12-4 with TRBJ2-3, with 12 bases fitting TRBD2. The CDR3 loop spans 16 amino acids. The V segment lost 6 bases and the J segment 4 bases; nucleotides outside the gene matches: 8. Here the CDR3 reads CASRATSGRPPDTQYF. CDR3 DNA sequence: TGTGCCAGCAGGGCGACTAGCGGGAGACCCCCAGATACGCAGTATTTT.

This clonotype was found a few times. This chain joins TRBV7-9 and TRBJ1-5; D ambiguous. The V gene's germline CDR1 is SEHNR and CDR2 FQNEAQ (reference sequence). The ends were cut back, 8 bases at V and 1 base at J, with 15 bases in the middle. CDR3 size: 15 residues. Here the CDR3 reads CASQHDTESNQPQHF. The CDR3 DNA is TGTGCCAGCCAACATGATACTGAAAGCAATCAGCCCCAGCATTTT.

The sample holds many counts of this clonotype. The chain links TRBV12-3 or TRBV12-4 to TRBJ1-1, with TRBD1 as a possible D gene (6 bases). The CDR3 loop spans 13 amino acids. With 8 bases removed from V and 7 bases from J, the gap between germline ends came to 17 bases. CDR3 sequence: CASDTRDTLEAFF. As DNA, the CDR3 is TGTGCCAGCGACACCCGGGACACCCTTGAAGCTTTCTTT.

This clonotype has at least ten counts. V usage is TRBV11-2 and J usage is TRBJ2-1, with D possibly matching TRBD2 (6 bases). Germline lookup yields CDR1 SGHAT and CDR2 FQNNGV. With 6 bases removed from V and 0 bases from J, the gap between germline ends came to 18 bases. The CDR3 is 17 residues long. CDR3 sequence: CASRPLRRGHSYNEQFF. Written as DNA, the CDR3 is TGTGCCAGCAGACCACTCAGGCGGGGCCACTCCTACAATGAGCAGTTCTTC.

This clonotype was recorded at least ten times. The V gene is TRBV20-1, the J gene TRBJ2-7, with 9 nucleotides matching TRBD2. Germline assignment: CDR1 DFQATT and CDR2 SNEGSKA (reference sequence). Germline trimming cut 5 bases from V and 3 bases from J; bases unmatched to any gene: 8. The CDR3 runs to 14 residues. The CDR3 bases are TGCAGTGCTTACACTAGCGGGCTAGACTACGAGCAGTACTTC. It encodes CSAYTSGLDYEQYF.

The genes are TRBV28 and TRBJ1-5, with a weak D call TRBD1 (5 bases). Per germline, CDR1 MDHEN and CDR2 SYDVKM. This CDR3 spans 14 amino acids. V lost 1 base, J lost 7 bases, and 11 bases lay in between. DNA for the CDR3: TGTGCCAGCAGTTTATCGGGGGATGAACAGCCCCAGCATTTT. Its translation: CASSLSGDEQPQHF.

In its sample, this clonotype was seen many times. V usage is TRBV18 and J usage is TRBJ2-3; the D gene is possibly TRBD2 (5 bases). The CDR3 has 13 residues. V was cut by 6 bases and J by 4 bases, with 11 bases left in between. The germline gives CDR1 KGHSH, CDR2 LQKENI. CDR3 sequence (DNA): TGTGCCAGCTCCCCCGCTAGCTCAGATACGCAGTATTTT. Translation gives CASSPASSDTQYF.

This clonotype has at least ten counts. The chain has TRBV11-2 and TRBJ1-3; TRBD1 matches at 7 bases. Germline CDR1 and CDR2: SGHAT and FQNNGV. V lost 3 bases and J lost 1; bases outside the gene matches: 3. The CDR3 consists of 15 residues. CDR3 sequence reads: CASSLIRGSGNTIYF. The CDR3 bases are TGTGCCAGCAGCTTGATCAGGGGGTCTGGAAACACCATATATTTT.